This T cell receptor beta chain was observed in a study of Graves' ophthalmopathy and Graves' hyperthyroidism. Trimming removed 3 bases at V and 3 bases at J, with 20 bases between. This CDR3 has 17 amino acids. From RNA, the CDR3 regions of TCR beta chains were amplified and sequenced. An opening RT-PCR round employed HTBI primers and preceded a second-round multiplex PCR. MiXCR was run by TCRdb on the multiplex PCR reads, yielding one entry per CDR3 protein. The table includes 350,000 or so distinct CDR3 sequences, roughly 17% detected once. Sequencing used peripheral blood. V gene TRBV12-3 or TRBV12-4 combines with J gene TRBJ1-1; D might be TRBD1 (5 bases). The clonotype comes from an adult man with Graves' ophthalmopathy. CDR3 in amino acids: CASSLGTHLPWDTEAFF. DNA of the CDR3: TGTGCCAGCAGTTTGGGGACTCACCTGCCGTGGGACACTGAAGCTTTCTTT.